This TCR beta chain was retrieved from a study of CD8 T cells in Susac syndrome. It was with random hexamers that roughly 0.45 to 1 ug RNA was reverse transcribed. Using its own MiXCR run on the immunoSEQ multiplex PCR reads, TCRdb lists one record per CDR3 protein. The sample records approximately 100,000 distinct CDR3 sequences, roughly 95% being singletons. The ends were cut back, 2 bases at V and 3 bases at J, with 11 bases in the middle. The CDR3 spans 14 residues. Sequenced material: CD8+ T cells from PBMCs. The sequence was collected from a human donor with Susac syndrome. The chain has TRBV12-3 or TRBV12-4 and TRBJ2-7; D perhaps matches TRBD1 (6 bases). In DNA form, the CDR3 reads TGTGCCAGCAGTTTAACAGGGCAAAGCTACGAGCAGTACTTC. Translating gives CASSLTGQSYEQYF.